The 7 T cell receptor beta chains listed next were all sequenced from one sample in a study of control samples from healthy donors and cancer patients. Sequencing used immunoSEQ multiplex PCR; TCRdb keeps in-frame clones, though not all of them. Altogether 12,000 or so clones are present, 88% being singletons, with the ten largest covering about 2.5%. The sequenced sample was formalin-fixed, paraffin-embedded tissue. All receptors derive from a male donor with melanoma.

The chain is built from TRBV7-8 and TRBJ2-1; 10 bases are shared with TRBD1. Per the germline V gene, CDR1 is SGHVS and CDR2 is FQNEAQ. This CDR3 contains 17 residues. V dropped 5 bases and J dropped 5; count of bases not matched to a gene: 12. The chain's CDR3 is CASSLDRGLSRNNEQFF. The CDR3 DNA reads TGTGCCAGCAGCCTAGACAGGGGGCTTTCGAGGAACAATGAGCAGTTCTTC.

The chain combines TRBV7-3 with TRBJ2-6; tentatively, D is TRBD1 (5 bases). This CDR3 contains 18 residues. Trimming left V 2 bases short and J 1 base short, with 15 bases between. The germline gives CDR1 SGHTA, CDR2 FQGTGA. CDR3 loop: CASSLSQGPLSGANVLTF. For the CDR3, the DNA is TGTGCCAGCAGCTTATCCCAGGGCCCATTATCTGGGGCCAACGTCCTGACTTTC.

The chain couples TRBV6-1 to TRBJ2-7; D gene unclear. Germline V gene data show CDR1 as MNHNS and CDR2 as SASEGT. V shed 2 bases and J shed 6 bases, with 8 bases lying between them. This CDR3 region has 12 residues. In DNA, the CDR3 is TGTGCCAGCAGTGAAATCCGCCGCGAGCAGTACTTC. It translates to CASSEIRREQYF.

The chain couples TRBV2 to TRBJ2-1; 9 nucleotides match TRBD1. CDR3 length: 16 amino acids. J gave up 0 bases and V 6 bases, and 6 bases lay outside the gene matches. Germline values: CDR1 SNHLY, CDR2 FYNNEI. In nucleotides, the CDR3 is TGTGCCAGCAGGAGGACAGGGGCCAGCTCCTACAATGAGCAGTTCTTC. It specifies CASRRTGASSYNEQFF.

DNA of the CDR3: TGTGCCAGCAGTTTATATGGACAGGGGGGTAAAAACACTGAAGCTTTCTTT. This sequence encodes CASSLYGQGGKNTEAFF. The chain employs TRBV27 and TRBJ1-1; TRBD1 matches 10 bases. The CDR3 has 17 residues. The ends lost 1 base at V and 2 bases at J; junction bases unmatched: 7. Germline V gene sequence: CDR1 MNHEY, CDR2 SMNVEV (reference sequence).

This chain links TRBV7-9 with TRBJ1-5; tentative D call: TRBD1 (5 bases). Trimming pared 1 base from V and 2 bases from J, leaving 9 bases between. The germline CDR1 and CDR2 sequences are SEHNR and FQNEAQ (reference sequence). The CDR3 runs 15 residues. The CDR3 bases are TGTGCCAGCAGCTTAGGGGACGGGGGCAATCAGCCCCAGCATTTT. It yields the protein CASSLGDGGNQPQHF.

The rearrangement uses TRBV14 and TRBJ1-6; D remains ambiguous. CDR3 length: 15 amino acids. CDR1 and CDR2 from the germline V gene are SGHDN and FVKESK. V was shortened by 2 bases and J by 10 bases, with 15 bases between the two germline ends. The CDR3 spells CASSQRDGTRSPLHF. CDR3 bases: TGTGCCAGCAGCCAAAGGGATGGTACAAGGTCACCCCTCCACTTT.